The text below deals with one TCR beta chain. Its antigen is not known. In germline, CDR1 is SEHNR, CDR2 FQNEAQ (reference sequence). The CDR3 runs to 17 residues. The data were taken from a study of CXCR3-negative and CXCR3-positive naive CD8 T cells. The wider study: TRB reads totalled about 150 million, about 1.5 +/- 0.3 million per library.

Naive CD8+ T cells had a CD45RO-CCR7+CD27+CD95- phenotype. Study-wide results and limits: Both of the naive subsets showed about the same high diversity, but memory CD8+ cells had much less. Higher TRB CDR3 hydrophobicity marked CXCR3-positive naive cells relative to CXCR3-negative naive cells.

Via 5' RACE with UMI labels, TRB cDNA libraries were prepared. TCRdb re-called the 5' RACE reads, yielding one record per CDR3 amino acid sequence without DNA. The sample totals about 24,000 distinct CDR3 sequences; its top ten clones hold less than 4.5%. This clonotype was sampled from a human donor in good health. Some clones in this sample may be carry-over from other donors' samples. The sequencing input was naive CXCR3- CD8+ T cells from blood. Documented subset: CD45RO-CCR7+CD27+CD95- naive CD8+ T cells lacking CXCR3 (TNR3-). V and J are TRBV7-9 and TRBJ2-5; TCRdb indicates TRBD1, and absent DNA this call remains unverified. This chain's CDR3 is CASSSFGTGGLQETQYF.